This T cell receptor (beta chain) was recorded in a study of cytotoxic CD8 clonotypes in ibrutinib-treated CLL. Study in general: Partial responses totalled about 24 and complete responses 2; after median roughly 64 months, approximately 15 remained remitted and approximately twelve progressed.

Clones were sequenced by immunoSEQ multiplex PCR, and TCRdb holds only the in-frame ones, with some missing. The repertoire holds around 310,000 clones, with about 80% as singletons. Broader study findings: Under treatment, the uncommon public clonotypes either contracted or remained stable. Pretreatment clonality was elevated relative to age-matched healthy donors and paralleled circulating CD8+ T-cell counts.

A word on this clone: Its target is unknown.

Trimming took 3 bases from V and 6 from J; bases not matched to a gene: 7. The germline CDR1 and CDR2 sequences are SGHNT and YENEEA. This CDR3 region has 15 residues. The sequencing used PBMCs, collected before ibrutinib treatment. The receptor was derived from a human donor with chronic lymphocytic leukemia. The chain couples TRBV11-3 to TRBJ2-2; the match to TRBD2 covers 7 bases. The CDR3 is CASSFTAGVPGELFF. The DNA for the CDR3 is TGTGCCAGCAGCTTTACGGCGGGGGTACCCGGGGAGCTGTTTTTT.